Presented here are 8 T cell receptor beta chains from one specimen sequenced in a study of blood T cells in healthy people across ages. A sample-barcoded 5' primer and a J-beta primer mix were used in a second PCR of roughly 6 to 11 cycles. TCRdb reanalysed the 5' RACE reads using MiXCR and keeps one entry per CDR3 protein. The data hold about 1.4 million distinct CDR3 sequences, with roughly 59% observed a single time. Sample: blood. The receptor source for this set is a man younger than 35 in good health.

This clonotype came up a few times. The J gene is TRBJ2-5, the V gene TRBV28; 7 nucleotides match TRBD2. The germline gives CDR1 MDHEN, CDR2 SYDVKM. V gave up 3 bases and J gave up 11 bases; unmatched junction bases: 12. This CDR3 is built from 14 residues. This CDR3 is CASSLSREGREQYF. The CDR3 DNA sequence: TGTGCCAGCAGTTTGAGCAGGGAGGGTCGAGAGCAGTACTTC. Variable domain in full (rest from reference TRBV28 and TRBJ2-5): DVKVTQSSRYLVKRTGEKVFLECVQDMDHENMFWYRQDPGLGLRLIYFSYDVKMKEKGDIPEGYSVSREKKERFSLILESASTNQTSMYLCASSLSREGREQYFGPGTRLLVL.

V gene TRBV6-5 combines with J gene TRBJ2-7; either TRBD1 or TRBD2 may supply D (5 bases each). Trimming shortened V by 5 bases and J by 3 bases, and 11 bases separated the two germline ends. This CDR3 comprises 13 residues. Germline V gene lookup returns CDR1 MNHEY and CDR2 SVGAGI. CDR3 sequence reads: CASSKGPDYEQYF. The CDR3 DNA follows: TGTGCCAGCAGTAAGGGACCAGACTACGAGCAGTACTTC.

This chain joins TRBV4-2 and TRBJ2-3; maybe TRBD2 (5 bases). CDR3 length: 15 amino acids. Trimming pared 2 bases from V and 3 bases from J, leaving 12 bases between. The germline V gene encodes CDR1 LGHNA and CDR2 YNFKEQ. Here the CDR3 reads CASSQNPEGTDTQYF. The CDR3 DNA reads as TGTGCCAGCAGCCAAAACCCTGAGGGAACAGATACGCAGTATTTT.

The J gene is TRBJ2-7, the V gene TRBV3-1, with 13 bases fitting TRBD2. The CDR3 sequence is 16 residues long. V gave up 1 base and J gave up 2 bases; unmatched junction bases: 2. CDR1 is LGHDT and CDR2 is YNNKEL in the germline V gene (reference sequence). CDR3 sequence reads: CASSQGLAGGAYEQYF. The DNA of the CDR3 is TGTGCCAGCAGCCAAGGACTAGCGGGAGGTGCCTACGAGCAGTACTTC.

This chain connects TRBV4-2 to TRBJ2-5, with a tentative D call TRBD1 (6 bases). V lost 4 bases, J lost 4 bases, and 13 bases lay in between. CDR1 is LGHNA, CDR2 YNFKEQ, per germline. The CDR3 is 14 amino acids. This chain's CDR3 is CASSPGTSTETQYF. CDR3 nucleotides: TGTGCCAGCAGCCCCGGGACATCAACAGAGACCCAGTACTTC.

This clonotype was seen a few times. The chain has TRBV4-1 and TRBJ2-3; D is ambiguous. CDR1 and CDR2 (germline): MGHRA, YSYEKL. This CDR3 is 16 amino acids long. The germline V and J ends were trimmed by 7 bases and 0 bases, with 17 bases remaining between them. DNA for the CDR3: TGCGCCAGCACCCCAAGATATTCCTCCAGCACAGATACGCAGTATTTT. It codes for CASTPRYSSSTDTQYF.

This chain joins TRBV4-2 and TRBJ2-7; no reliable D call. Looked up from germline, CDR1 is LGHNA and CDR2 is YNFKEQ. The germline V and J ends were trimmed by 2 bases and 5 bases, with 10 bases remaining between them. This CDR3 spans 13 amino acids. Here the CDR3 reads CASSQRNWNEQYF. The CDR3 region has the DNA TGTGCCAGCAGCCAACGGAATTGGAACGAGCAGTACTTC.

This clonotype was observed a handful of times. The chain combines TRBV10-3 with TRBJ2-7; 7 bases are a match to TRBD1. The V gene end was trimmed by 10 bases and the J gene end by 2 bases; junction bases not matched to a gene: 11. The germline V gene encodes CDR1 ENHRY and CDR2 SYGVKD. This CDR3 comprises 14 residues. The CDR3 DNA is TGTGCCACCACCGAGGGCAGGGGGACCTACGAGCAGTACTTC. Its translation: CATTEGRGTYEQYF.